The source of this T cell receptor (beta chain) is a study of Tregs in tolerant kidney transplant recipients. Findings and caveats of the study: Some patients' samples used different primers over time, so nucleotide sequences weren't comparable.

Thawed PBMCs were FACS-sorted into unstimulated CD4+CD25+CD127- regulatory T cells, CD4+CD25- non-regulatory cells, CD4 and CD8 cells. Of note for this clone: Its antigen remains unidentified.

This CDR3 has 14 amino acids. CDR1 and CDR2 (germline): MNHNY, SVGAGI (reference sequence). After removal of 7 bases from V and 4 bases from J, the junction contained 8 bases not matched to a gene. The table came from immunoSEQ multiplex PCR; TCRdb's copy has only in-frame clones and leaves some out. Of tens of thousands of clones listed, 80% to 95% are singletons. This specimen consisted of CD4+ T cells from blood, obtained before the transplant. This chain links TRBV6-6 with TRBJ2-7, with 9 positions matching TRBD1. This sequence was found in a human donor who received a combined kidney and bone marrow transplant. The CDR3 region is CASKMGGQGYEQYF. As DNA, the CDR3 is TGTGCCAGCAAAATGGGGGGACAGGGATACGAGCAGTACTTC.